Given below is one TCR beta chain in context. Its target is unknown. This entry belongs to a study of T-cell reconstitution after alpha-beta-depleted transplantation in children. The study's findings and limits: Newly produced T cells mostly provided counts and TCRbeta diversity after one year, as hyperexpanded clones declined. After transplant, at about two months, alpha-beta T cells were reportedly derived from several hundred expanded graft clones. After transplant, high TCRbeta diversity at day 60 in some patients arose from surviving recipient T cells and thymic progenitors.

Unique molecular identifiers were incorporated during preparation of the TCRbeta library. TCRdb re-called the PCR reads with MiXCR, one entry per CDR3 protein. Of about 1,000,000 distinct CDR3 sequences in the sample, around 30% were seen once. From germline, CDR1 is MNHEY and CDR2 SVGAGI. The CDR3 extends over 15 amino acids. The V end lost 2 bases, the J end lost 4 bases, and 11 bases lay between the germline ends. The sample was PBMCs, mostly from graft donor cells, taken 360 days after TCRalphabeta/CD19-depleted stem cell transplant. This clonotype was obtained from a boy younger than two who had a stem cell transplant for SCID, so the T cells may come from the graft donor. V usage is TRBV6-5 and J usage is TRBJ2-2; D call uncertain. The CDR3 sequence: CASSYVGVGTGELFF. As DNA, the CDR3 is TGTGCCAGCAGTTACGTCGGTGTCGGCACCGGGGAGCTGTTTTTT.